These 20 T cell receptor beta chains came from one sample sequenced in a study of blood T cell repertoires in COVID-19. Produced via immunoSEQ multiplex PCR; TCRdb's table is partial and in-frame only. The profile covers tens of thousands of clones, with more than 80% appearing a single time and roughly 2.5% taken by the ten largest. Material: peripheral blood. The source of these receptors is a man aged 45-65 years with COVID-19, enrolled during active disease.

The chain recombines TRBV5-4 with TRBJ2-2; 8 bases match TRBD1. The CDR3 length is 15 residues. The germline CDR1 and CDR2 sequences are SGHNT and YYREEE (reference sequence). With V trimmed by 4 bases and J by 6 bases, 8 bases remained unmatched. This chain's CDR3 is CASSSRDRSAGELFF. The CDR3 DNA is TGTGCCAGCAGCAGCCGGGACAGGTCCGCCGGGGAGCTGTTTTTT.

The chain employs TRBV2 and TRBJ1-2; the match to TRBD1 covers 8 bases. This CDR3 has 14 amino acids. V shed 5 bases and J 4 bases; nucleotides not matched to a gene: 6. Per the germline V gene, CDR1 is SNHLY and CDR2 is FYNNEI. The CDR3 DNA is TGTGCCAGCAGTTACGGACAGGGTCCCTATGGCTACACCTTC. Residues: CASSYGQGPYGYTF.

This chain links TRBV19 with TRBJ2-7; 7 bases are shared with TRBD1. The CDR3 runs 17 residues. Unmatched junction bases numbered 11, after V lost 3 bases and J lost 0 bases. Germline V gene sequence: CDR1 LNHDA, CDR2 SQIVND (reference sequence). CDR3 sequence: CASSIREGARSSYEQYF. Written as DNA, the CDR3 is TGTGCCAGTAGTATCCGAGAGGGGGCCCGTAGCTCCTACGAGCAGTACTTC.

V usage is TRBV5-1 and J usage is TRBJ2-2; D perhaps matches TRBD1 (6 bases). CDR1 and CDR2 (germline): SGHRS, YFSETQ. Deletions cut 5 bases from V and 4 bases from J, with 15 bases between. The CDR3 length is 15 residues. CDR3 loop: CASRVTGLGTGELFF. CDR3 in DNA: TGCGCCAGCAGAGTGACAGGCTTGGGCACCGGGGAGCTGTTTTTT.

The rearrangement joins TRBV6-5 to TRBJ1-5; possibly TRBD1 for D (5 bases). This CDR3 contains 14 residues. CDR1 is MNHEY, CDR2 SVGAGI, per germline. Trimming stripped 8 bases from V and 1 base from J, with 12 bases between. The CDR3: CASWIRASNQPQHF. The CDR3 DNA sequence: TGTGCCAGCTGGATCAGGGCAAGCAATCAGCCCCAGCATTTT.

The rearrangement links TRBV6-6 to TRBJ1-5; 7 nucleotides line up with TRBD1. This CDR3 is 15 amino acids long. Germline CDR1 reads MNHNY; CDR2 reads SVGAGI (reference sequence). The V and J ends lost 7 bases and 4 bases, in that order; junction bases with no gene match: 10. The CDR3 DNA sequence: TGTGCCAGCACCGAAAGGGACAGACTAAATCAGCCCCAGCATTTT. It is translated as CASTERDRLNQPQHF.

The chain combines TRBV19 with TRBJ1-2, with a tentative D call TRBD1 (6 bases). Germline V gene data show CDR1 as LNHDA and CDR2 as SQIVND (reference sequence). The CDR3 consists of 13 residues. Deletions cut 3 bases from V and 5 bases from J, with 10 bases between. The CDR3 is CASSIPDRYGYTF. The CDR3, as DNA: TGTGCCAGTAGTATCCCTGACAGGTATGGCTACACCTTC.

This clone was picked up one time. This sequence joins TRBV21-1 and TRBJ1-5. TRBV21-1 has pseudogene status. The CDR3 totals 15 residues. CDR3 in DNA: TGTGCCAGCAGCAAAGATCCGGAGTGCAATCAGCCCCAGCATTTT. Encoded protein: CASSKDPECNQPQHF.

V is TRBV6-1 and J is TRBJ2-7, with D perhaps TRBD1 (6 bases). The germline gives CDR1 MNHNS, CDR2 SASEGT. This CDR3 comprises 16 residues. Trimming took 3 bases from V and 1 from J, leaving 16 bases between them. CDR3 loop: CASSEAGVPYSYEQYF. The CDR3 DNA reads TGTGCCAGCAGTGAGGCAGGGGTCCCCTATTCCTACGAGCAGTACTTC.

The chain couples TRBV19 to TRBJ2-7, with TRBD2 matching over 7 bases. The V gene's germline CDR1 is LNHDA and CDR2 SQIVND (reference sequence). This CDR3 has 16 residues. J gave up 2 bases and V 5 bases, and 12 bases lay outside the gene matches. Written as DNA, the CDR3 is TGTGCCAGTAGTCCGCACGAGGGACTAACCCCCTACGAGCAGTACTTC. This gives the protein CASSPHEGLTPYEQYF.

The chain employs TRBV19 and TRBJ1-1; TRBD1 matches at 8 bases. Per germline, CDR1 LNHDA and CDR2 SQIVND (reference sequence). The CDR3 totals 14 residues. J lost 5 bases, V lost 6 bases, and 8 bases had no gene match. Here the CDR3 DNA reads TGTGCCAGTAGCCGAGGACAGGGAGGGACTGAAGCTTTCTTT. It translates to CASSRGQGGTEAFF.

The rearrangement links TRBV29-1 to TRBJ2-7, with 11 bases identical to TRBD2. V was clipped by 7 bases and J by 3 bases; unmatched bases: 5. The CDR3 is made up of 13 amino acids. Germline V gene data show CDR1 as SQVTM and CDR2 as ANQGSEA. CDR3 residues: CSAEGLADYEQYF. DNA for the CDR3: TGCAGCGCTGAGGGACTAGCGGACTACGAGCAGTACTTC.

The J gene is TRBJ2-1, the V gene TRBV19; 8 bases align to TRBD2. The V gene end was trimmed by 5 bases and the J gene end by 2 bases; junction bases not matched to a gene: 5. CDR3 length equals 15 residues. The germline CDR1 and CDR2 sequences are LNHDA and SQIVND (reference sequence). CDR3 loop: CASSARGGAYNEQFF. DNA of the CDR3: TGTGCCAGTAGTGCCCGGGGGGGAGCCTACAATGAGCAGTTCTTC.

This rearrangement joins TRBV27 to TRBJ1-4; 8 positions match TRBD1. CDR3 length: 14 amino acids. V lost 8 bases and J lost 7; bases outside the gene matches: 9. The germline gives CDR1 MNHEY, CDR2 SMNVEV (reference sequence). The CDR3 nucleotides read TGTGCCAGCGCCGCAGGGGGCACGGGTGAAAAACTGTTTTTT. Translating it yields CASAAGGTGEKLFF.

This chain joins TRBV2 and TRBJ2-3; D is ambiguous. CDR1 is SNHLY, CDR2 FYNNEI, per germline. Between the trimmed V and J ends, which lost 7 bases and 6 bases, there was a span of 14 bases. The length of the CDR3 is 13 residues. CDR3 protein: CASNAAYLDTQYF. The CDR3 region has the DNA TGTGCCAGCAATGCAGCCTATCTGGATACGCAGTATTTT.

This chain joins TRBV9 and TRBJ2-7; the match to TRBD2 covers 8 bases. Germline lookup yields CDR1 SGDLS and CDR2 YYNGEE. This CDR3 is 13 amino acids long. V was clipped by 3 bases and J by 5 bases; unmatched bases: 4. CDR3 sequence (DNA): TGTGCCAGCAGCGAGGGAGCGGGGGACGAGCAGTACTTC. This encodes CASSEGAGDEQYF.

The chain employs TRBV5-1 and TRBJ2-3, with D uncertain. Looked up from germline, CDR1 is SGHRS and CDR2 is YFSETQ. V was clipped by 0 bases and J by 3 bases, with 11 bases between them. The CDR3 is made up of 15 amino acids. The chain's CDR3 is CASSLAARRTDTQYF. Here the CDR3 DNA reads TGCGCCAGCAGCTTGGCCGCCAGGCGTACAGATACGCAGTATTTT.

The chain uses TRBV9 and TRBJ1-1; no clear D. CDR3 size: 12 residues. Trimming removed 4 bases from V and 8 bases from J, with 12 bases in between. CDR1 is SGDLS, CDR2 YYNGEE, per germline. CDR3 protein: CASSRRTGEAFF. The CDR3 region has the DNA TGTGCCAGCAGCCGGAGGACCGGGGAAGCTTTCTTT.

The J gene is TRBJ1-1, the V gene TRBV27, with 7 bases that match TRBD1. Germline values: CDR1 MNHEY, CDR2 SMNVEV (reference sequence). V trimming: 2 bases; J trimming: 4 bases; junction bases outside the gene matches: 1. The CDR3 sequence is 13 residues long. The CDR3 is CASSLQGGTEAFF. As DNA, the CDR3 is TGTGCCAGCAGTTTACAGGGGGGCACTGAAGCTTTCTTT.

The chain uses TRBV5-4 and TRBJ2-5; 9 positions match TRBD2. V shed 2 bases, J shed 2 bases, and the junction held 1 base outside the gene matches. Germline CDR1 and CDR2: SGHNT and YYREEE (reference sequence). CDR3 length equals 14 residues. CDR3 region: CASSLAGGQETQYF. The CDR3, as DNA: TGTGCCAGCAGCTTAGCGGGGGGACAAGAGACCCAGTACTTC.